This T cell receptor beta chain was identified in a study of T-cell memory formation after mild COVID-19. Whole-study context: Across donors, TCR clusters were largely donor specific.

As concerns this clonotype: Its antigen remains unidentified.

This CDR3 is built from 15 residues. CDR1 and CDR2 (germline): DFQATT, SNEGSKA (reference sequence). V dropped 3 bases and J dropped 9; count of bases not matched to a gene: 10. TCRdb used MiXCR to reprocess the 5' RACE reads, holding one entry per CDR3 protein. The top ten clones hold approximately 2.8% of a sample with about 210,000 distinct CDR3 sequences, 8% to 11% of them seen once. Whole-study findings and limits: Contracting clones localized mainly to CM and EM when CD4+ and mainly to EMRA when CD8+. Researchers could not confirm that second-wave clones peaking on day 37 targeted SARS-CoV-2. Contracting clones, day 15 to 85, had balanced CD4/CD8, and later expanders favored CD4+.

The chain couples TRBV20-1 to TRBJ2-1, with 11 bases matching TRBD2. The sample comprised PBMCs or a T cell subset sorted from them (not recorded which). This TCR derives from a man aged 18 to 35 who had mild COVID-19 (a few samples of this study predate the infection). Cell type and time point are not known. The CDR3 sequence is CSARDIAGGPIEQFF. As DNA, the CDR3 is TGCAGTGCTAGGGACATAGCGGGGGGGCCAATTGAGCAGTTCTTC.